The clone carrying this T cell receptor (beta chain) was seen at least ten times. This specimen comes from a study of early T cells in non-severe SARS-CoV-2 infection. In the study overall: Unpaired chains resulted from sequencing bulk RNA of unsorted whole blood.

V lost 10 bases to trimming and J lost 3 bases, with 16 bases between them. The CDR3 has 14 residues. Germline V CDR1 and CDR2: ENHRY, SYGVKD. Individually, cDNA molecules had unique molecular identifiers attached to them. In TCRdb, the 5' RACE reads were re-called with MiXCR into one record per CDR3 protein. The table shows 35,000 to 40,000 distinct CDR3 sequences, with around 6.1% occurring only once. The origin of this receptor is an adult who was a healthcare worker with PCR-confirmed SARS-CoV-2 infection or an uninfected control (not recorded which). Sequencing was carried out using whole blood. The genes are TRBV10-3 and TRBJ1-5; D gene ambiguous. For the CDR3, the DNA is TGTGCCACGACGACGGGAAATTACAATCAGCCCCAGCATTTT. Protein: CATTTGNYNQPQHF.